Reported below is one TCR beta chain. Its antigen is unknown. PCR used 60 Vbeta primers and 13 Jbeta primers. Profiled with immunoSEQ multiplex PCR; TCRdb holds only in-frame clones, not every one. This sample's table reports around 140,000 clones. This specimen belongs to a study of cytomegalovirus exposure and HLA in healthy donors. In the study overall: A preliminary data release comprised tens of millions of unique TCRs obtained from HLA-typed donors. Study-level findings and limits: One variant, a missense change in DCLRE1C, was linked in a later analysis to TCR beta V- and J-gene trimming. In a later analysis, most CMV-associated TCR beta chains appeared HLA-restricted. Confirmation was obtained in vitro that a few CMV-associated chains are specific for CMV antigens.

CDR1 is ENHRY, CDR2 SYGVKD, per germline. The CDR3 has 14 amino acids. The V and J ends lost 2 bases and 5 bases respectively, with 12 bases between them. This receptor was identified in a woman between 18 and 30 years old in good health and CMV-seronegative. The rearrangement uses TRBV10-3 and TRBJ2-5, with D possibly TRBD1 on 6 matching bases. Sequenced input: PBMCs. The CDR3 region has the DNA TGTGCCATCAGTGAGCCGAGGGGGAAGGAGACCCAGTACTTC. Its protein product is CAISEPRGKETQYF.